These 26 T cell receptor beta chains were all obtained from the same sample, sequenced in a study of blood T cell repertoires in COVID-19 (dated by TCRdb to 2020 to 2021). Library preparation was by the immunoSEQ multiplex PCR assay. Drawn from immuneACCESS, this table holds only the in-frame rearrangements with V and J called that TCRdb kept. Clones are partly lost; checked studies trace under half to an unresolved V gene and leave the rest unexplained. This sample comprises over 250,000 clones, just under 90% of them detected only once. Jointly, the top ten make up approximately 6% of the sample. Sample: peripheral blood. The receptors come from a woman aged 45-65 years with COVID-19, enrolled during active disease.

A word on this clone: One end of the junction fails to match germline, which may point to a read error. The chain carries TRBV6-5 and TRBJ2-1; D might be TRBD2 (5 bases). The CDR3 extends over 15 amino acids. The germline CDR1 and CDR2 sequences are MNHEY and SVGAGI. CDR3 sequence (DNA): TGTGCCAGCAGTTACAGTGTCGGGAACGGGAATGAACAGTTCTTC. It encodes CASSYSVGNGNEQFF.

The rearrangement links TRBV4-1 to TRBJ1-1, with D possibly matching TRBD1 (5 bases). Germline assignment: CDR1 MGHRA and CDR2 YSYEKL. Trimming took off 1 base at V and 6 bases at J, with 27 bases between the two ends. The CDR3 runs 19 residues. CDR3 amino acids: CASSQVGYLGRSRGAEAFF. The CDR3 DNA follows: TGCGCCAGCAGCCAAGTTGGTTATCTCGGTCGGAGTAGGGGCGCTGAAGCTTTCTTT.

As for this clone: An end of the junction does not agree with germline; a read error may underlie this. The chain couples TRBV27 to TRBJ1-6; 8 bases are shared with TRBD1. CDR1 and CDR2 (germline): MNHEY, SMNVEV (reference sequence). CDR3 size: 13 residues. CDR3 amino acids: CASSSPGRTGFHF. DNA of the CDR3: TGTGCCAGCAGTTCACCGGGCCGGACAGGGTTCCATTTT.

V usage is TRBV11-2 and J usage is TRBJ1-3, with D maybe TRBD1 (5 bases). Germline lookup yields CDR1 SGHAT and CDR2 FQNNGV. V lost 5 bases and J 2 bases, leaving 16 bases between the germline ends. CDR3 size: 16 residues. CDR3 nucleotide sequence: TGTGCCAGCAGCCCCCAGCAGGGTTCGGCTGGAAACACCATATATTTT. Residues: CASSPQQGSAGNTIYF.

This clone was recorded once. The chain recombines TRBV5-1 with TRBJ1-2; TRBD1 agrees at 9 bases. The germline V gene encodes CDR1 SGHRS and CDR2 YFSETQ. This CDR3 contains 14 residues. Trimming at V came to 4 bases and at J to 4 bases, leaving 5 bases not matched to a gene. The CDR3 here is CASSTGTGSYGYTF. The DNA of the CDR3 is TGCGCCAGCAGCACCGGGACAGGGAGCTATGGCTACACCTTC.

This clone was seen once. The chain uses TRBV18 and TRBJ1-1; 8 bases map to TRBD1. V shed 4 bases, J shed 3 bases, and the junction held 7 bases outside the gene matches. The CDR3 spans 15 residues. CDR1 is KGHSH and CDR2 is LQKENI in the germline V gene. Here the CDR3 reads CASSLTGGRHTEAFF. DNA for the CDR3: TGTGCCAGCTCACTAACAGGGGGTCGGCACACTGAAGCTTTCTTT.

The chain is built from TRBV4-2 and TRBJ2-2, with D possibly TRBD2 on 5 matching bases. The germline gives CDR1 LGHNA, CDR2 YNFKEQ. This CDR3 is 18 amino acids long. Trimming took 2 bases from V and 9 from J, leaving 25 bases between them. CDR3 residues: CASSQTEGRLLKGRELFF. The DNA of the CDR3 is TGTGCCAGCAGCCAAACGGAAGGGAGACTTCTAAAAGGCCGGGAGCTGTTTTTT.

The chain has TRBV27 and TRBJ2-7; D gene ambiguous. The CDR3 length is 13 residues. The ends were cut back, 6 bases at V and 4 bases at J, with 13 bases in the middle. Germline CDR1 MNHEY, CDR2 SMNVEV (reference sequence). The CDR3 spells CASSLVPFYEQYF. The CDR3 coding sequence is TGTGCCAGCAGCCTCGTTCCCTTTTACGAGCAGTACTTC.

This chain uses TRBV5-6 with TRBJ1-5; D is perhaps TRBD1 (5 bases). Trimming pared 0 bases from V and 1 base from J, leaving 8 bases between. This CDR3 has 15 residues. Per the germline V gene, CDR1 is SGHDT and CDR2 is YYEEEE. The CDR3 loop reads CASSLAAGSNQPQHF. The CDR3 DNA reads TGTGCCAGCAGCTTGGCGGCAGGGAGCAATCAGCCCCAGCATTTT.

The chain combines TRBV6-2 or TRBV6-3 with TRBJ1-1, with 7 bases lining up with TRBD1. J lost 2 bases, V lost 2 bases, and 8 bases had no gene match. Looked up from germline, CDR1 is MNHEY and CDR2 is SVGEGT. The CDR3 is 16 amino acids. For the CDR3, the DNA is TGTGCCAGCAGTTACAACCGGGACAGAACCAACACTGAAGCTTTCTTT. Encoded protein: CASSYNRDRTNTEAFF.

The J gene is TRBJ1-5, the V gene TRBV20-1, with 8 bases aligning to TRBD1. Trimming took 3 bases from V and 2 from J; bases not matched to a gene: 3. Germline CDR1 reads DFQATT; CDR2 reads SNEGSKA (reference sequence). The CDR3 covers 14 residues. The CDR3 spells CSASVQGGNQPQHF. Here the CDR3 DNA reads TGCAGTGCTAGTGTACAGGGGGGCAATCAGCCCCAGCATTTT.

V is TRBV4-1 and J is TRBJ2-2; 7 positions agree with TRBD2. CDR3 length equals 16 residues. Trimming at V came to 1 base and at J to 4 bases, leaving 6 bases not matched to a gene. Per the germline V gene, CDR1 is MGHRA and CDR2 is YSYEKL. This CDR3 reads CASSQARGLGTGELFF. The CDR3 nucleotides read TGCGCCAGCAGCCAAGCTCGAGGACTAGGCACCGGGGAGCTGTTTTTT.

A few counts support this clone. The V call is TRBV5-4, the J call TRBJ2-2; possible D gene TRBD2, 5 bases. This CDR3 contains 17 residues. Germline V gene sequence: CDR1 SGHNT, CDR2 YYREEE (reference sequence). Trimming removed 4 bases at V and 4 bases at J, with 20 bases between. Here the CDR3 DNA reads TGTGCCAGCAGCCTGTCCGGGCAGCGGATCTTCACCGGGGAGCTGTTTTTT. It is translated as CASSLSGQRIFTGELFF.

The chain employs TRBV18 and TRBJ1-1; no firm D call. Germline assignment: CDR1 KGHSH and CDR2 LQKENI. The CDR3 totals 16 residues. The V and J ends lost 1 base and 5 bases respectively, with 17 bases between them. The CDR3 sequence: CASSPLPGSAGTEAFF. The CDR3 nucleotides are TGTGCCAGCTCACCACTTCCGGGGAGCGCCGGTACTGAAGCTTTCTTT. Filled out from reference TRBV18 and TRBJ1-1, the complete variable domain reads NAGVMQNPRHLVRRRGQEARLRCSPMKGHSHVYWYRQLPEEGLKFMVYLQKENIIDESGMPKERFSAEFPKEGPSILRIQQVVRGDSAAYFCASSPLPGSAGTEAFFGQGTRLTVV.

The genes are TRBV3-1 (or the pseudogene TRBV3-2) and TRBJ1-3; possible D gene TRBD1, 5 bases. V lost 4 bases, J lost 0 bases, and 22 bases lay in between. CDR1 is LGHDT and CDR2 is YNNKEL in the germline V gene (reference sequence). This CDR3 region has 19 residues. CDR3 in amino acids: CASSRARDFSSYSGNTIYF. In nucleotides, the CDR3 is TGTGCCAGCAGCCGAGCCCGGGACTTTTCCTCTTACTCTGGAAACACCATATATTTT.

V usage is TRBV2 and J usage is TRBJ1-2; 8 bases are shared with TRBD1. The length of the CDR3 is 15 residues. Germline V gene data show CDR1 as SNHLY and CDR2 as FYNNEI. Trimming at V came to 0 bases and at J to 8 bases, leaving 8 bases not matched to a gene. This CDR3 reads CASSEAQGAVSGYTF. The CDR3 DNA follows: TGTGCCAGCAGTGAAGCCCAGGGGGCGGTTTCGGGCTACACCTTC.

CDR3 coding DNA: TGTGCCAGCAGCCAAGTGGTAACAGGGCACTATGGCTACACCTTC. Residues: CASSQVVTGHYGYTF. The chain carries TRBV14 and TRBJ1-2; possible D gene TRBD1, 6 bases. This CDR3 comprises 15 residues. V was trimmed by 1 base and J by 3 bases, leaving 12 bases between them. Germline assignment: CDR1 SGHDN and CDR2 FVKESK.

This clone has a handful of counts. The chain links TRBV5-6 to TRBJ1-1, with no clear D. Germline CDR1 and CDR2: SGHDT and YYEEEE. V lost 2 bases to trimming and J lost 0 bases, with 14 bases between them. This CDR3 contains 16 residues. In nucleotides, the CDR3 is TGTGCCAGCAGCTTCGGGAACGCGTGGTTGAACACTGAAGCTTTCTTT. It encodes CASSFGNAWLNTEAFF.

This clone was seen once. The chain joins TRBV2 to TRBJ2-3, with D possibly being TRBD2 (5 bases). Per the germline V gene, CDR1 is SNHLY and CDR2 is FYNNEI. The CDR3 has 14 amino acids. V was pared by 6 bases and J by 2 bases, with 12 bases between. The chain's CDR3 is CASRRVSPTDTQYF. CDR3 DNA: TGTGCCAGCAGGCGGGTTTCCCCCACAGATACGCAGTATTTT. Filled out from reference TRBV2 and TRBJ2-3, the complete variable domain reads EPEVTQTPSHQVTQMGQEVILRCVPISNHLYFYWYRQILGQKVEFLVSFYNNEISEKSEIFDDQFSVERPDGSNFTLKIRSTKLEDSAMYFCASRRVSPTDTQYFGPGTRLTVL.

CDR3 sequence (DNA): TGTGCCAGCAGCTTGGGCGGCACGAACACCGGGGAGCTGTTTTTT. Translation: CASSLGGTNTGELFF. The chain carries TRBV5-6 and TRBJ2-2; D gene unclear. Germline lookup yields CDR1 SGHDT and CDR2 YYEEEE. Between the trimmed V and J ends, which lost 0 bases and 0 bases, there was a span of 6 bases. The CDR3 is 15 amino acids.

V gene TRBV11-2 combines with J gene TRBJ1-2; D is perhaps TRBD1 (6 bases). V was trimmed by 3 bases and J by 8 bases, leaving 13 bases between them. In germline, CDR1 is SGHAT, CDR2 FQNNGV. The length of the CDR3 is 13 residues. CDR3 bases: TGTGCCAGCAGCTTTCAGGGGTCTGAAGGCTACACCTTC. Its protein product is CASSFQGSEGYTF.

CDR3 sequence: CASSFTDNYGYTF. The CDR3 bases are TGTGCCAGCAGCTTCACAGATAACTATGGCTACACCTTC. The V call is TRBV5-5, the J call TRBJ1-2, with no clear D. The length of the CDR3 is 13 residues. V dropped 2 bases and J dropped 1 base, with 6 bases sitting between them. Germline values: CDR1 SGHKS, CDR2 YYEKEE (reference sequence).

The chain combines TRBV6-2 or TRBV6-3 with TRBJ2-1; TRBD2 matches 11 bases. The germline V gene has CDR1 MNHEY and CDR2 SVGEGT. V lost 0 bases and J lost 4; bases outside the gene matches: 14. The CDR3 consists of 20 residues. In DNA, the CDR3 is TGTGCCAGCAGTTACTCGATTTCGGCTAGCGGGAGGCGAACATACAATGAGCAGTTCTTC. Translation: CASSYSISASGRRTYNEQFF.

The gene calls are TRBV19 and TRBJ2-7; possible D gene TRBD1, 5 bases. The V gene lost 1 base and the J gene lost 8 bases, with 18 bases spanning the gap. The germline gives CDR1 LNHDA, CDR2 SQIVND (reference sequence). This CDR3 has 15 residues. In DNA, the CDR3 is TGTGCCAGTAGTATAGGGAGAGGATACCCGGACAAGCAGTACTTC. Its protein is CASSIGRGYPDKQYF.

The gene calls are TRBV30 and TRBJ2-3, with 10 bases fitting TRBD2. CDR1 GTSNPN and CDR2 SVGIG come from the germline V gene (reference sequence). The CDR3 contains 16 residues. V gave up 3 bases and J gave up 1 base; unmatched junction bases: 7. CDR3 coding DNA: TGTGCCTGGAGGGAGAGCGGGAGGGCCGGCACAGATACGCAGTATTTT. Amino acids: CAWRESGRAGTDTQYF.

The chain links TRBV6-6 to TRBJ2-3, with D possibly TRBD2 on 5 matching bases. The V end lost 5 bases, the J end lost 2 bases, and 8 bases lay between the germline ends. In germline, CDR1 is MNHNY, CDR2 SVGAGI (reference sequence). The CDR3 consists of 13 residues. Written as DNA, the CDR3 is TGTGCCAGCAGTGCACGGGACACAGATACGCAGTATTTT. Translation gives CASSARDTDTQYF.